Below, 3 T cell receptor beta chains from the same sample are listed, as sequenced in a study of CD4+ T cells in melanoma. Here immunoSEQ multiplex PCR was the method, and the copy in TCRdb shows in-frame clones only, minus some. The sample lists about 140,000 clones, 80% to 95% occurring once. The source is a human donor with melanoma.

The chain is built from TRBV7-3 and TRBJ1-1, with D uncertain. The CDR3 runs 11 residues. V dropped 4 bases and J dropped 5 bases, with 5 bases sitting between them. The germline gives CDR1 SGHTA, CDR2 FQGTGA. Written as DNA, the CDR3 is TGTGCCAGCAGCTCCGGGACTGAAGCTTTCTTT. It specifies CASSSGTEAFF. The full variable domain, rest sourced from reference TRBV7-3 and TRBJ1-1, is GAGVSQTPSNKVTEKGKYVELRCDPISGHTALYWYRQSLGQGPEFLIYFQGTGAADDSGLPNDRFFAVRPEGSVSTLKIQRTERGDSAVYLCASSSGTEAFFGQGTRLTVV.

The chain carries TRBV29-1 and TRBJ2-7; either TRBD1 or TRBD2 may supply D (5 bases each). From germline, CDR1 is SQVTM and CDR2 ANQGSEA. V was trimmed by 4 bases and J by 1 base, leaving 14 bases between them. There are 14 residues in the CDR3. The CDR3 bases are TGCAGCGTTGCTCGGGGCGCCGATTCCTACGAGCAGTACTTC. Protein sequence: CSVARGADSYEQYF.

This rearrangement joins TRBV5-6 to TRBJ2-3; 10 nucleotides line up with TRBD2. J was trimmed by 11 bases and V by 1 base; bases with no gene match: 1. Per germline, CDR1 SGHDT and CDR2 YYEEEE. The length of the CDR3 is 12 residues. CDR3 sequence reads: CASSLTSGKQYF. In nucleotides, the CDR3 is TGTGCCAGCAGCTTGACTAGCGGGAAGCAGTATTTT.